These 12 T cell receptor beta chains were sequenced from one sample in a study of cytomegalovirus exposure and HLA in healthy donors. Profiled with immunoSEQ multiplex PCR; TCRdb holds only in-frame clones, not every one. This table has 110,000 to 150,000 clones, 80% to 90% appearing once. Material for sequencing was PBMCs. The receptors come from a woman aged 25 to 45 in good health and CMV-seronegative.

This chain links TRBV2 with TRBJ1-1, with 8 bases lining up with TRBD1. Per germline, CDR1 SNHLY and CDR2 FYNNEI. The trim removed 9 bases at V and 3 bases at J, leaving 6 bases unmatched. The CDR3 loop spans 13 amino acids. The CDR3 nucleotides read TGTGCCAGTCTAACGGACAGGGACACTGAAGCTTTCTTT. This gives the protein CASLTDRDTEAFF.

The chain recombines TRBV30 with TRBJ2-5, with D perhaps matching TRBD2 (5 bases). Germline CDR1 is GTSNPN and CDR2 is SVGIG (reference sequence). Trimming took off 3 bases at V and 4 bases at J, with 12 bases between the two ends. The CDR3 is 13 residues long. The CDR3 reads CAWSRTAGETQYF. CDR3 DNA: TGTGCCTGGAGCCGGACCGCGGGAGAGACCCAGTACTTC.

CDR3 coding DNA: TGTGCCAGCAGTTTATCCGGGACAGGGTCCAATGAAAAACTGTTTTTT. It translates to CASSLSGTGSNEKLFF. The gene calls are TRBV28 and TRBJ1-4, with TRBD1 identical over 9 bases. CDR3 length: 16 amino acids. The germline V gene has CDR1 MDHEN and CDR2 SYDVKM. J lost 5 bases, V lost 1 base, and 5 bases had no gene match. Supplemented by reference TRBV28 and TRBJ1-4, the full variable domain reads DVKVTQSSRYLVKRTGEKVFLECVQDMDHENMFWYRQDPGLGLRLIYFSYDVKMKEKGDIPEGYSVSREKKERFSLILESASTNQTSMYLCASSLSGTGSNEKLFFGSGTQLSVL.

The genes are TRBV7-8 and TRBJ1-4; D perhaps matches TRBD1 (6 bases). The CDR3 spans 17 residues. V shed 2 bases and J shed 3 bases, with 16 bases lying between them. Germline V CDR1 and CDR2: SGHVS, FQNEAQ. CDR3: CASSLRTARAANEKLFF. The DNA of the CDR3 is TGTGCCAGCAGCTTAAGGACAGCCAGGGCGGCTAATGAAAAACTGTTTTTT. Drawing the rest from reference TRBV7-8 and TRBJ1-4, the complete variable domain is GAGVSQSPRYKVAKRGQDVALRCDPISGHVSLFWYQQALGQGPEFLTYFQNEAQLDKSGLPSDRFFAERPEGSVSTLKIQRTQQEDSAVYLCASSLRTARAANEKLFFGSGTQLSVL.

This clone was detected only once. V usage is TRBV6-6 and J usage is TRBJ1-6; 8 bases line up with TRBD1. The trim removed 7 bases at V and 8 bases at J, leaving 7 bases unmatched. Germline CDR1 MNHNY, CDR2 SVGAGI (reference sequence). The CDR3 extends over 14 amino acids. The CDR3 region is CASNTGTGYSPLHF. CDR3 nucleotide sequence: TGTGCCAGCAATACCGGGACAGGTTATTCACCCCTCCACTTT.

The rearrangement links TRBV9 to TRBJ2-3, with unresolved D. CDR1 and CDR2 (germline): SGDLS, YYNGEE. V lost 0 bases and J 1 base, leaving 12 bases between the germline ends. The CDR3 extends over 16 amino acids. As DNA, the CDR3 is TGTGCCAGCAGCGTAGGGGCTCTGTCAGGCACAGATACGCAGTATTTT. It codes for CASSVGALSGTDTQYF.

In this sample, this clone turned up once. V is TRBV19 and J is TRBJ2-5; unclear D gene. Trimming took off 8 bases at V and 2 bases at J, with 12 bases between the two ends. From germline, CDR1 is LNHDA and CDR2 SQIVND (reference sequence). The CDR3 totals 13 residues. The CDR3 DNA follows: TGTGCCAGTCGCGAGGAATTTCAAGAGACCCAGTACTTC. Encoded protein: CASREEFQETQYF.

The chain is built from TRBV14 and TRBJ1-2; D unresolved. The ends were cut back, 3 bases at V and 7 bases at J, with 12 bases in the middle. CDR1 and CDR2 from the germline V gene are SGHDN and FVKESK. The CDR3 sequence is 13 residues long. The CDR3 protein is CASSHRPTGGYTF. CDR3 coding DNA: TGTGCCAGCAGCCACCGACCCACGGGTGGCTACACCTTC.

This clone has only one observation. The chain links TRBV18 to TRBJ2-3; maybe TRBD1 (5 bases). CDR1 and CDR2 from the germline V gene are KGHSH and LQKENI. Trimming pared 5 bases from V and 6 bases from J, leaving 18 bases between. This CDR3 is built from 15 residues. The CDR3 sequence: CASSITGVGADTQYF. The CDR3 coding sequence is TGTGCCAGCTCAATAACAGGAGTAGGGGCCGATACGCAGTATTTT.

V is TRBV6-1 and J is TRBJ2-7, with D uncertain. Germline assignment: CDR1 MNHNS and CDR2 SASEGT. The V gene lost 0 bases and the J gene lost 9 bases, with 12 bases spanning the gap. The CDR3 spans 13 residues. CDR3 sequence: CASSEALTVGQYF. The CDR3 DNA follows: TGTGCCAGCAGTGAAGCGCTCACAGTCGGGCAGTACTTC.

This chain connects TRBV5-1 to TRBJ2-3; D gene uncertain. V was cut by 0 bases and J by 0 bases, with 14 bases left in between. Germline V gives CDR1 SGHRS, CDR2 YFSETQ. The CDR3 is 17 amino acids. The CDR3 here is CASSLVPIKSSTDTQYF. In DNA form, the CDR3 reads TGCGCCAGCAGCTTGGTTCCTATCAAGTCTAGCACAGATACGCAGTATTTT.

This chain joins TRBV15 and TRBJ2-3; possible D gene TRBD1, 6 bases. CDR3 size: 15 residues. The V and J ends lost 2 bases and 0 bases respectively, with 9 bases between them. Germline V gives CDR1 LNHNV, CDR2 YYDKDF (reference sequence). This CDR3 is CATSRFRGSTDTQYF. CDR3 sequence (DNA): TGTGCCACCAGCAGATTCAGGGGCAGCACAGATACGCAGTATTTT.